The 3 T cell receptor beta chains listed next were all sequenced from one sample in a study of vaccination effects on CD4 cells after COVID-19. These TCRs are of unknown antigen specificity. Using immunoSEQ multiplex PCR, the repertoire was profiled, and TCRdb retains in-frame clones only, with some absent. The sample has tens of thousands of clones, around 81% seen once. After expansion with viral peptide pools in the ViraFEST assay, antigen-specific CD4+ T cells were sequenced. Subsequent to 10 days of culture, CD4+ T cells were isolated. None of these healthy vaccinees had been infected with SARS-CoV-2 before vaccination. Specimen: CD4+ T cells from PBMCs cultured with SARS-CoV-2 spike peptides, collected before COVID-19 vaccination. These receptors were obtained from a human donor who received a COVID-19 vaccine.

This clone was observed a few times. CDR3 protein: CASSVGRKDTEAFF. The CDR3 DNA is TGTGCCAGCAGTGTGGGCAGAAAAGACACTGAAGCTTTCTTT. V usage is TRBV2 and J usage is TRBJ1-1; D gene ambiguous. Germline V lookup: CDR1 SNHLY, CDR2 FYNNEI. V dropped 4 bases and J dropped 3 bases, with 12 bases sitting between them. This CDR3 spans 14 amino acids.

The V and J genes are TRBV28 and TRBJ2-6; the match to TRBD1 covers 7 bases. Trimming at V came to 2 bases and at J to 4 bases, leaving 11 bases not matched to a gene. CDR3 length: 18 amino acids. Per the germline V gene, CDR1 is MDHEN and CDR2 is SYDVKM. This chain's CDR3 is CASSLLRQGRRGANVLTF. For the CDR3, the DNA is TGTGCCAGCAGTTTACTCCGACAGGGCCGTAGGGGGGCCAACGTCCTGACTTTC.

This chain connects TRBV27 to TRBJ1-5; D gene unclear. Per germline, CDR1 MNHEY and CDR2 SMNVEV (reference sequence). V was shortened by 9 bases and J by 6 bases, with 12 bases between the two germline ends. The CDR3 loop spans 12 amino acids. CDR3 sequence (DNA): TGTGCCAGTGGAGGGAATGCTCAGCCCCAGCATTTT. This translates into CASGGNAQPQHF.